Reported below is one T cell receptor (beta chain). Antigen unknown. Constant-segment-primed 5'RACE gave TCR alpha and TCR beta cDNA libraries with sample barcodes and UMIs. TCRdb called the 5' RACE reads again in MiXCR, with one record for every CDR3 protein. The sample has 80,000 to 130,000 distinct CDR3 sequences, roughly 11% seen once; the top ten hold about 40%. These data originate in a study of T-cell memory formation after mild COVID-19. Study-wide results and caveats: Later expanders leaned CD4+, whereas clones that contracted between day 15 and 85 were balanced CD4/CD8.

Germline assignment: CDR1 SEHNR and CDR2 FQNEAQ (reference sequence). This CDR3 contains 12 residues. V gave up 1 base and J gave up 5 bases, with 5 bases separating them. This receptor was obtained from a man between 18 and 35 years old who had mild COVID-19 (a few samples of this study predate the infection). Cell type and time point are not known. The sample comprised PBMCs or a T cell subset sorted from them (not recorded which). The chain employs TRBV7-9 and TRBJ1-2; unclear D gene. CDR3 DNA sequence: TGTGCCAGCAGCTTAGAGGTGTATGGCTACACCTTC. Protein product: CASSLEVYGYTF.